These 22 T cell receptor beta chains share one sample of origin, sequenced in a study of a mutant IDH1 vaccine in newly diagnosed glioma. Specified time point: week 47, end of study. Doses of 300 ug of mutant IDH1 20-mer peptide were given with topical imiquimod. Their recognized antigens are unknown. Clones were read by immunoSEQ multiplex PCR, and TCRdb kept only the in-frame ones, dropping some. Altogether roughly 30,000 clones are present, around 82% being singletons, with the ten largest covering 25% to 35%. This material consisted of PBMCs, taken from a glioma patient whose treatment included an IDH1 peptide vaccine. These receptors were obtained from a young man with glioma.

V is TRBV5-1 and J is TRBJ1-5, with unresolved D. V was trimmed by 4 bases and J by 0 bases, leaving 17 bases between them. Germline-derived CDR1 and CDR2 are SGHRS and YFSETQ. There are 17 residues in the CDR3. In DNA, the CDR3 is TGCGCCAGCAGCCCTGGCCGGGTTATGGATAGCAATCAGCCCCAGCATTTT. It is translated as CASSPGRVMDSNQPQHF.

The sample holds a few counts of this clone. J is TRBJ1-4 and V is TRBV5-1; D is ambiguous. From germline, CDR1 is SGHRS and CDR2 YFSETQ. The CDR3 covers 14 residues. The V end lost 0 bases, the J end lost 0 bases, and 3 bases lay between the germline ends. The chain's CDR3 is CASSLGTTNEKLFF. CDR3 nucleotides: TGCGCCAGCAGCTTGGGGACAACTAATGAAAAACTGTTTTTT.

This chain links TRBV15 with TRBJ1-1; D perhaps matches TRBD1 (6 bases). CDR3 length equals 14 residues. V gave up 6 bases and J gave up 0 bases, with 11 bases separating them. Germline V gene lookup returns CDR1 LNHNV and CDR2 YYDKDF (reference sequence). Here the CDR3 DNA reads TGTGCCACCAGGCAGGGGACCATGAACACTGAAGCTTTCTTT. Its translation is CATRQGTMNTEAFF.

The chain links TRBV9 to TRBJ2-5; possibly TRBD2 for D (7 bases). The CDR3 covers 15 residues. Trimming left V 1 base short and J 4 bases short, with 14 bases between. The germline V gene encodes CDR1 SGDLS and CDR2 YYNGEE. The CDR3 loop is CASSVLSGGSETQYF. In nucleotides, the CDR3 is TGTGCCAGCAGCGTATTATCGGGGGGCTCAGAGACCCAGTACTTC.

The gene calls are TRBV2 and TRBJ2-2; either TRBD1 or TRBD2 may supply D (5 bases each). CDR3 length: 15 residues. Trimming took 2 bases from V and 4 from J, leaving 11 bases between them. Germline assignment: CDR1 SNHLY and CDR2 FYNNEI. CDR3 coding DNA: TGTGCCAGCAGTGAAAGGGTTGGGGGCACCGGGGAGCTGTTTTTT. Translation gives CASSERVGGTGELFF. Supplemented by reference TRBV2 and TRBJ2-2, the full variable domain reads EPEVTQTPSHQVTQMGQEVILRCVPISNHLYFYWYRQILGQKVEFLVSFYNNEISEKSEIFDDQFSVERPDGSNFTLKIRSTKLEDSAMYFCASSERVGGTGELFFGEGSRLTVL.

The chain joins TRBV5-1 to TRBJ2-7; weak D call: TRBD2 (6 bases). This CDR3 spans 14 amino acids. Looked up from germline, CDR1 is SGHRS and CDR2 is YFSETQ. Trimming removed 3 bases at V and 6 bases at J, with 16 bases between. CDR3 loop: CASSSQTSPGEQYF. CDR3 nucleotides: TGCGCCAGCAGCTCGCAGACTAGTCCCGGCGAGCAGTACTTC.

This rearrangement joins TRBV18 to TRBJ1-5, with TRBD1 matching over 7 bases. The germline V gene has CDR1 KGHSH and CDR2 LQKENI. The CDR3 has 16 residues. Trimming removed 3 bases from V and 5 bases from J; junction bases left unmatched: 10. The CDR3, as DNA: TGTGCCAGCTCACCCCAAACAGGGGCCTACCATCAGCCCCAGCATTTT. Translating gives CASSPQTGAYHQPQHF.

The gene calls are TRBV6-6 and TRBJ2-7, with 9 bases identical to TRBD1. Germline V CDR1 and CDR2: MNHNY, SVGAGI (reference sequence). With V trimmed by 6 bases and J by 3 bases, 9 bases remained unmatched. The CDR3 consists of 15 residues. CDR3: CASRSGQGLIYEQYF. For the CDR3, the DNA is TGTGCCAGCAGGTCCGGACAGGGGCTAATCTACGAGCAGTACTTC.

This chain connects TRBV7-2 to TRBJ1-1; D is unresolved. This CDR3 has 13 amino acids. Between the trimmed V and J ends, which lost 6 bases and 0 bases, there was a span of 8 bases. CDR1 SGHTA and CDR2 FQGNSA come from the germline V gene. The CDR3 sequence is CASSRAVNTEAFF. CDR3 nucleotides: TGTGCCAGCAGTAGGGCGGTGAACACTGAAGCTTTCTTT.

The chain links TRBV2 to TRBJ1-4; possible D gene TRBD1, 6 bases. Trimming took off 8 bases at V and 8 bases at J, with 12 bases between the two ends. Germline V gene sequence: CDR1 SNHLY, CDR2 FYNNEI. The CDR3 is 12 amino acids. CDR3 amino acids: CASRGPKEKLFF. The CDR3 coding sequence is TGTGCCAGCCGGGGGCCAAAGGAAAAACTGTTTTTT.

The rearrangement links TRBV6-6 to TRBJ2-1, with TRBD2 matching over 14 bases. V lost 7 bases and J lost 8; bases outside the gene matches: 10. CDR1 is MNHNY, CDR2 SVGAGI, per germline (reference sequence). The CDR3 has 16 residues. The DNA for the CDR3 is TGTGCCAGCACTTTCGGACTAGCGGGGGGTCAGCATGAGCAGTTCTTC. Amino acids: CASTFGLAGGQHEQFF.

V gene TRBV9 combines with J gene TRBJ2-1; D is unclear. The V gene lost 2 bases and the J gene lost 8 bases, with 11 bases spanning the gap. This CDR3 has 13 residues. CDR1 and CDR2 from the germline V gene are SGDLS and YYNGEE. The CDR3 DNA follows: TGTGCCAGCAGCGTCCTCAGGAGAGATGAGCAGTTCTTC. The encoded protein is CASSVLRRDEQFF.

CDR3 in amino acids: CASSIRDTSSTDTQYF. The CDR3 DNA sequence: TGTGCCAGTAGTATAAGGGACACATCGAGTACAGATACGCAGTATTTT. This chain joins TRBV19 and TRBJ2-3; D possibly corresponds to TRBD1 (6 bases). V gave up 2 bases and J gave up 3 bases, with 15 bases separating them. From germline, CDR1 is LNHDA and CDR2 SQIVND (reference sequence). CDR3 length: 16 amino acids.

The chain links TRBV4-3 to TRBJ1-4; the match to TRBD1 covers 8 bases. Per the germline V gene, CDR1 is LGHNA and CDR2 is YSLEER. The CDR3 runs 16 residues. The junction had 11 bases not matched to a gene; V was cut back by 3 bases and J by 8 bases. DNA of the CDR3: TGCGCCAGCAGCCACCTCCCGGGACAGGCTGCCGAAAAACTGTTTTTT. It translates to CASSHLPGQAAEKLFF.

The gene calls are TRBV5-1 and TRBJ2-5; D may correspond to TRBD1 or TRBD2 (7 bases each). V dropped 4 bases and J dropped 4 bases, with 20 bases sitting between them. The CDR3 spans 16 residues. Germline V lookup: CDR1 SGHRS, CDR2 YFSETQ. The CDR3 reads CASSIQGGGERETQYF. The CDR3 DNA sequence: TGCGCCAGCAGCATCCAGGGGGGGGGAGAGCGAGAGACCCAGTACTTC. The full variable domain, rest sourced from reference TRBV5-1 and TRBJ2-5, is KAGVTQTPRYLIKTRGQQVTLSCSPISGHRSVSWYQQTPGQGLQFLFEYFSETQRNKGNFPGRFSGRQFSNSRSEMNVSTLELGDSALYLCASSIQGGGERETQYFGPGTRLLVL.

The V gene is TRBV9, the J gene TRBJ1-1; D unclear. The CDR3 contains 16 residues. Between the trimmed V and J ends, which lost 0 bases and 2 bases, there was a span of 14 bases. CDR1 is SGDLS and CDR2 is YYNGEE in the germline V gene. In DNA, the CDR3 is TGTGCCAGCAGCGTAGTTGATTCAGGAGCAAACACTGAAGCTTTCTTT. It is translated as CASSVVDSGANTEAFF.

The chain employs TRBV6-1 and TRBJ1-2; 7 nucleotides match TRBD1. CDR3 size: 14 residues. CDR1 and CDR2 (germline): MNHNS, SASEGT. V lost 6 bases to trimming and J lost 5 bases; unmatched junction nucleotides: 9. The CDR3 loop is CASRIGGTAYGYTF. CDR3 in DNA: TGTGCCAGCAGAATAGGGGGGACAGCATATGGCTACACCTTC.

CDR3 in DNA: TGTGCCTGGATTACCCGAGTCTCAGGGGTCTACGAGCAGTACTTC. Its translation is CAWITRVSGVYEQYF. The V gene is TRBV30, the J gene TRBJ2-7; possible D gene TRBD1, 6 bases. The CDR3 length is 15 residues. Germline lookup yields CDR1 GTSNPN and CDR2 SVGIG (reference sequence). Trimming shortened V by 4 bases and J by 3 bases, and 19 bases separated the two germline ends.

In its sample, this clone was seen a few times. This chain connects TRBV5-1 to TRBJ2-7; 10 bases align to TRBD1. CDR1 SGHRS and CDR2 YFSETQ come from the germline V gene. V lost 4 bases to trimming and J lost 7 bases; unmatched junction nucleotides: 11. This CDR3 spans 15 amino acids. The CDR3 region is CASSLGTGELGEQYF. The CDR3 nucleotides are TGCGCCAGCAGCCTAGGGACAGGGGAGCTGGGGGAGCAGTACTTC.

V and J are TRBV30 and TRBJ1-1; no clear D. The CDR3 is 13 amino acids. CDR1 is GTSNPN and CDR2 is SVGIG in the germline V gene (reference sequence). Trimming removed 4 bases from V and 1 base from J, with 10 bases in between. CDR3 bases: TGTGCCTGGAATCGGGAGGCGAACACTGAAGCTTTCTTT. It is translated as CAWNREANTEAFF.

The CDR3 reads CASSLDSQETQYF. CDR3 in DNA: TGTGCCAGCAGCTTGGACAGCCAAGAGACCCAGTACTTC. This rearrangement joins TRBV5-4 to TRBJ2-5; no definite D call. The CDR3 runs to 13 residues. V lost 0 bases and J 1 base, leaving 4 bases between the germline ends. Germline CDR1 and CDR2: SGHNT and YYREEE (reference sequence).

Here the CDR3 reads CASSSPSIAANYEQYF. DNA of the CDR3: TGTGCCAGCAGTTCCCCATCGATAGCGGCAAACTACGAGCAGTACTTC. The V and J genes are TRBV27 and TRBJ2-7; D might be TRBD2 (6 bases). Germline V gene lookup returns CDR1 MNHEY and CDR2 SMNVEV (reference sequence). V lost 4 bases and J 3 bases, leaving 19 bases between the germline ends. This CDR3 is 16 amino acids long.